The rows below give T cell receptor beta chains drawn from one sample of a study of Ad26.COV2.S vaccination and SARS-CoV-2 variants. Profiled with immunoSEQ multiplex PCR; TCRdb holds only in-frame clones, not every one. The table shows 350,000 to 450,000 clones, with 80% to 90% occurring only once. The material sequenced was peripheral blood, taken in a trial of Ad26.COV2.S vaccine versus placebo. All receptors come from a person aged 18-65 years who received the Ad26.COV2.S COVID-19 vaccine or a placebo. Both conserved end residues are trimmed from each CDR3.

V gene,J gene,CDR3 protein
TRBV7-9,TRBJ2-2,ATARRSHTGELF
TRBV6-5,TRBJ1-4,ASSARRSNEKLF
TRBV5-1,TRBJ2-7,ASSLAQGAGEQY
TRBV5-1,TRBJ1-2,ASSPEWGSRYGYT
TRBV18,TRBJ1-3,ASSLEGLGNTIY
TRBV6-5,TRBJ1-6,AGSSSRAGSPLH
TRBV9,TRBJ1-5,ASSPTGAENNQPQH
TRBV30,TRBJ2-2,AWSVWRTSGSPGELF
TRBV3-1/TRBV3-2,TRBJ1-2,ASSQDPRQAYYGYT
TRBV12-3/TRBV12-4,TRBJ2-3,ASRQGDTQY
TRBV11-2,TRBJ2-7,ASSFAGQGTSYEQY
TRBV6-6,TRBJ2-1,ATQGVWNEQF
TRBV5-1,TRBJ2-1,ASSVWLSLGNEQF
TRBV2,TRBJ1-1,ASSFSGTGNTEAF
TRBV2,TRBJ1-1,ASRDLGTGVSMNTEAF
TRBV18,TRBJ1-4,ASSPGRTNEKLF
TRBV24-1,TRBJ2-5,ATSASDRANVEETQY
TRBV29-1,TRBJ1-1,SVEDRGLNTEAF